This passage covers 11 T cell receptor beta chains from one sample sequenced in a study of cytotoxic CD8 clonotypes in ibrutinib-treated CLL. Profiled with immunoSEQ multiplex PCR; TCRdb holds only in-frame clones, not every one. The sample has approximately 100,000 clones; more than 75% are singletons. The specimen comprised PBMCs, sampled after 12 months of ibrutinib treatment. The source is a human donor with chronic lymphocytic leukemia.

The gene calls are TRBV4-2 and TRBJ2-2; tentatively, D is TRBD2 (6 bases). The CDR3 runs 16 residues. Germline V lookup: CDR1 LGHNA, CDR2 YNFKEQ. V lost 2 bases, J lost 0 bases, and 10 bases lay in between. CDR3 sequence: CASSQQAGTNTGELFF. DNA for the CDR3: TGTGCCAGCAGCCAACAGGCGGGGACGAACACCGGGGAGCTGTTTTTT.

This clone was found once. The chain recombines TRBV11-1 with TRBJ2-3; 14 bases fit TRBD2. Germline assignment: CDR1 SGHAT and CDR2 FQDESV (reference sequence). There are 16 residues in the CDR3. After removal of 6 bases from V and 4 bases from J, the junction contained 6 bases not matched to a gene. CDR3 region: CASRPTSGGGPDTQYF. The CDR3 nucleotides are TGTGCCAGCAGACCGACTAGCGGGGGGGGACCAGATACGCAGTATTTT.

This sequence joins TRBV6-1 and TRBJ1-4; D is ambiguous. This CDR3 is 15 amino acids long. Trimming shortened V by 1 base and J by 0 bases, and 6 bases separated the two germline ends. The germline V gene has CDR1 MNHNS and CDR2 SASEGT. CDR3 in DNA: TGTGCCAGCAGTGAAGGGTCCGCAACTAATGAAAAACTGTTTTTT. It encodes CASSEGSATNEKLFF.

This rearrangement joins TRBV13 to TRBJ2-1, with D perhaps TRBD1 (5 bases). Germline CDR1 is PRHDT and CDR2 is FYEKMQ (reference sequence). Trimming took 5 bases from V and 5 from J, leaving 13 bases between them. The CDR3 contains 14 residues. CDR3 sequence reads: CASSRQSIDNEQFF. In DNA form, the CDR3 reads TGTGCCAGCAGCCGACAGTCCATCGACAATGAGCAGTTCTTC.

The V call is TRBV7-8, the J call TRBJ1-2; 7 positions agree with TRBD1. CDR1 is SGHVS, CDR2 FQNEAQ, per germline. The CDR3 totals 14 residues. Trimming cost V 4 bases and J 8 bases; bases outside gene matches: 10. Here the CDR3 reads CASSYLTGSGGYTF. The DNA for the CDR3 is TGTGCCAGCAGCTACCTGACAGGGTCGGGCGGCTACACCTTC.

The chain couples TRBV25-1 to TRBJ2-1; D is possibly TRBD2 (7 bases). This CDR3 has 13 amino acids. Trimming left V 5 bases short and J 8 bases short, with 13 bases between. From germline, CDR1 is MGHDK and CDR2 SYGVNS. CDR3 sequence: CASSKQGRDEQFF. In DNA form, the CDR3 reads TGTGCCAGCAGTAAGCAGGGGAGGGATGAGCAGTTCTTC.

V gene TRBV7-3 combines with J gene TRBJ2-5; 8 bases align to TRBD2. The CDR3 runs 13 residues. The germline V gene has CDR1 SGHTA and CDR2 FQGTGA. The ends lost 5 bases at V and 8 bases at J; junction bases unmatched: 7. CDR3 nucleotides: TGTGCCAGCAGCCCAGGACTAGCTGATACCCAGTACTTC. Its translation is CASSPGLADTQYF.

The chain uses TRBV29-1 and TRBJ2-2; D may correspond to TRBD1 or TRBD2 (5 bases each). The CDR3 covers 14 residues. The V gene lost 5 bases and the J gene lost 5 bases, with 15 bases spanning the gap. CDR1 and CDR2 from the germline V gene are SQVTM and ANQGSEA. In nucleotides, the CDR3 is TGCAGCGTTTCCGGGGCGCGATTTACCGGGGAGCTGTTTTTT. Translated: CSVSGARFTGELFF.

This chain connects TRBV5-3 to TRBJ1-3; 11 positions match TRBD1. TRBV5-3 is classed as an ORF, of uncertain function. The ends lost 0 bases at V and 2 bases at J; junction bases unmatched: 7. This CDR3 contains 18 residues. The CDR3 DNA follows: TGTGCCAGAAGCTTGGAGGTCCAGGGACAGGGGGCTGGAAACACCATATATTTT. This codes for CARSLEVQGQGAGNTIYF.

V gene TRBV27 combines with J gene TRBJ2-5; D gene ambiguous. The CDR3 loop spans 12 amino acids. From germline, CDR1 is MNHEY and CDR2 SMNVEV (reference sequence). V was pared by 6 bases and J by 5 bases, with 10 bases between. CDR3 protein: CASRTARETQYF. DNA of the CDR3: TGTGCCAGCAGAACAGCGAGGGAGACCCAGTACTTC.

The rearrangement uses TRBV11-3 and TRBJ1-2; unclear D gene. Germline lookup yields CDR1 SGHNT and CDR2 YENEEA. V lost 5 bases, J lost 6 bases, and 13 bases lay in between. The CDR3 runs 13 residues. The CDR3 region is CASSTNSVHGYTF. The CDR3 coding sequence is TGTGCCAGCAGCACCAATTCGGTCCATGGCTACACCTTC.